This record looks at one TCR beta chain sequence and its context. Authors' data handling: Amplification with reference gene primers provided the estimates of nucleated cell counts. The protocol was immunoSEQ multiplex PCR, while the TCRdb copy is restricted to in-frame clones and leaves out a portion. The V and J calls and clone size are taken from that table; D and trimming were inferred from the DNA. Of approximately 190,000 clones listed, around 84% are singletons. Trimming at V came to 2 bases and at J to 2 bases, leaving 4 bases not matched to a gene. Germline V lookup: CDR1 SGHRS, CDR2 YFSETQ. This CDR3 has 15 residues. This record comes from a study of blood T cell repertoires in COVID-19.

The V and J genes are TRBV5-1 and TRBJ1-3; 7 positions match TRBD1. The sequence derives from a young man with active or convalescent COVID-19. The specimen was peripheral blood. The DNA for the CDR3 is TGCGCCAGCAGCTTAACCGGGACAGCTGGAAACACCATATATTTT. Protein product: CASSLTGTAGNTIYF.